One sample yielded the 2 T cell receptor beta chains listed below, sequenced in a study of blood T cells in healthy people across ages. Next came a second PCR, run for roughly 6 to 11 cycles, which used a sample-barcoded 5' primer along with a J-beta primer mix. MiXCR, applied by TCRdb to the 5' RACE reads, yields one record per CDR3 protein. The sample consists of roughly 1,500,000 distinct CDR3 sequences, 42% of them appearing once. The source material was blood. These receptors were obtained from a woman aged 18-29 years in good health.

The chain joins TRBV20-1 to TRBJ2-2; 10 positions match TRBD1. The trim removed 7 bases at V and 4 bases at J, leaving 6 bases unmatched. The CDR3 totals 14 residues. Germline CDR1 is DFQATT and CDR2 is SNEGSKA (reference sequence). The CDR3 reads CSVADRGLTGELFF. The CDR3 DNA reads as TGCAGTGTTGCCGACAGGGGGCTCACCGGGGAGCTGTTTTTT.

In this sample, this clonotype turned up a few times. The V gene is TRBV6-5, the J gene TRBJ1-2, with 11 positions matching TRBD1. This CDR3 spans 18 amino acids. With 0 bases clipped from V and 7 bases from J, the junction kept 13 bases outside the gene matches. Germline V gene sequence: CDR1 MNHEY, CDR2 SVGAGI. CDR3 bases: TGTGCCAGCAGTTACTCAGGGACAGGGGGACTTCTTTCACGTGGCTACACCTTC. Translated: CASSYSGTGGLLSRGYTF.